The entry below describes one TCR beta chain. The antigen is not known. TCRdb itself ran the RT-PCR reads through MiXCR, one entry per CDR3 protein. This table has roughly 780,000 distinct CDR3 sequences, around 20% appearing once. The length of the CDR3 is 15 residues. Looked up from germline, CDR1 is DFQATT and CDR2 is SNEGSKA (reference sequence). V dropped 0 bases and J dropped 4 bases, with 16 bases sitting between them. This specimen comes from a study of response to subunit inactivated influenza vaccine. Study-wide findings and caveats: The authors suggested that every seasonal influenza vaccination recruits few new T cells.

The receptor was derived from a man aged 50-59 years who received an inactivated influenza vaccine. V and J are TRBV20-1 and TRBJ2-7; perhaps D is TRBD1 or TRBD2 (5 bases each). The sequencing used PBMCs from blood, collected 5 to 6 days after vaccination. CDR3 protein: CSARDSRKRGYEQYF. The DNA for the CDR3 is TGCAGTGCTAGAGATTCAAGGAAGAGGGGTTACGAGCAGTACTTC.